One sample yielded the 9 T cell receptor beta chains listed below, sequenced in a study of blood T cells in healthy people across ages. The use of a sample-barcoded 5' primer and a J-beta primer mix characterized a second PCR of about 7 to 12 cycles. MiXCR, applied by TCRdb to the 5' RACE reads, yields one record per CDR3 protein. The data hold hundreds of thousands of distinct CDR3 sequences, with around a quarter observed a single time. These data were also filed under a second study, of T cells of mothers and their children.

Sequenced material: blood. The origin of the receptors is a boy aged 2-15 years in good health.

The CDR3 coding sequence is TGTGCCATCCGGCTGAACACTGAAGCTTTCTTT. Translation: CAIRLNTEAFF. The chain joins TRBV10-3 to TRBJ1-1; D call uncertain. Trimming shortened V by 8 bases and J by 0 bases, and 4 bases separated the two germline ends. Germline V gene sequence: CDR1 ENHRY, CDR2 SYGVKD. The CDR3 contains 11 residues.

This sequence joins TRBV6-2 or TRBV6-3 and TRBJ1-2, with D unresolved. V was clipped by 8 bases and J by 5 bases, with 6 bases between them. In germline, CDR1 is MNHEY, CDR2 SVGEGT. The CDR3 is made up of 10 amino acids. In DNA form, the CDR3 reads TGTGCCAGCGGGTTATATGGCTACACCTTC. Translated: CASGLYGYTF.

The chain has TRBV12-3 or TRBV12-4 and TRBJ1-2; D remains unclear. This CDR3 is 14 amino acids long. Trimming left V 8 bases short and J 4 bases short, with 17 bases between. The CDR3 spells CASSDTGGIYGYTF. DNA of the CDR3: TGTGCCAGCTCTGACACGGGCGGGATCTATGGCTACACCTTC.

Here the CDR3 reads CASEGPETQYF. CDR3 DNA sequence: TGTGCCAGCGAGGGACCCGAGACCCAGTACTTC. The V call is TRBV3-1, the J call TRBJ2-5; either TRBD1 or TRBD2 may fit D (5 bases each). The germline V and J ends were trimmed by 8 bases and 5 bases, with 9 bases remaining between them. Germline V CDR1 and CDR2: LGHDT, YNNKEL (reference sequence). This CDR3 spans 11 amino acids.

This chain connects TRBV20-1 to TRBJ2-7, with TRBD2 as a possible D gene (6 bases). Trimming left V 3 bases short and J 3 bases short, with 15 bases between. CDR1 and CDR2 from the germline V gene are DFQATT and SNEGSKA (reference sequence). The CDR3 consists of 14 residues. CDR3 DNA sequence: TGCAGTGCTAGCGGGACTGGGGGGAACTACGAGCAGTACTTC. This translates into CSASGTGGNYEQYF.

The V call is TRBV12-3 or TRBV12-4, the J call TRBJ1-2; 7 bases are shared with TRBD1. This CDR3 contains 16 residues. The trim removed 4 bases at V and 3 bases at J, leaving 11 bases unmatched. The CDR3 here is CASSWSARQGDYGYTF. The DNA for the CDR3 is TGTGCCAGCAGTTGGAGTGCGCGACAGGGAGACTATGGCTACACCTTC.

The gene calls are TRBV11-2 and TRBJ1-4; 8 positions agree with TRBD1. V shed 5 bases and J 7 bases; nucleotides not matched to a gene: 15. CDR3 length: 17 residues. CDR1 and CDR2 from the germline V gene are SGHAT and FQNNGV. The CDR3 nucleotides are TGTGCCAGCAGCCCGACCCCCGACAGGGGTGTTCGTGAAAAACTGTTTTTT. It is translated as CASSPTPDRGVREKLFF.

The V gene is TRBV6-2 or TRBV6-3, the J gene TRBJ2-3, with TRBD2 matching over 7 bases. The ends lost 6 bases at V and 2 bases at J; junction bases unmatched: 8. The germline V gene encodes CDR1 MNHEY and CDR2 SVGEGT. The CDR3 totals 15 residues. CDR3 nucleotides: TGTGCCAGCAGACCGACTAGCCTAAACACAGATACGCAGTATTTT. This encodes CASRPTSLNTDTQYF.

The chain carries TRBV6-1 and TRBJ1-1, with a possible D match to TRBD1 (5 bases). CDR3 length: 16 amino acids. Germline V lookup: CDR1 MNHNS, CDR2 SASEGT. With 5 bases removed from V and 1 base from J, the gap between germline ends came to 17 bases. CDR3 DNA: TGTGCCAGCAGTCGCTCCGGGGGGTTGAAGAACACTGAAGCTTTCTTT. It translates to CASSRSGGLKNTEAFF.